This T cell receptor (beta chain) appears in the sequencing data of a study of T cell clonotyping in hematopoietic cell transplantation. Overall study results and limits: Few recipient clonotypes overlapped donors; over 97% were de novo at given depth.

Concerning this clone: The antigen is unknown.

The V end lost 5 bases, the J end lost 8 bases, and 21 bases lay between the germline ends. Germline V gives CDR1 SGHTA, CDR2 FQGNSA. The CDR3 sequence is 15 residues long. Assay used: immunoSEQ multiplex PCR; TCRdb lists only in-frame clones, some missing. This table holds about 70,000 clones, around 94% found once. The TCR sequence derives from a man aged 45-65 years in good health. Some clones in this sample may be carry-over from other donors' samples. The sequenced material came from peripheral blood mononuclear cells. The chain is built from TRBV7-2 and TRBJ1-2, with a possible D match to TRBD1 (5 bases). The CDR3 here is CASSLHSGTQGGYTF. Written as DNA, the CDR3 is TGTGCCAGCAGCCTCCACTCCGGGACCCAGGGAGGCTACACCTTC.